The 16 T cell receptor beta chains presented below share a single source sample, sequenced in a study of T-cell memory formation after mild COVID-19. TCRdb used MiXCR to reprocess the 5' RACE reads, holding one entry per CDR3 protein. The table has 350,000 or so distinct CDR3 sequences, under 15% seen once; the top ten hold about a fifth. What was sequenced was PBMCs or a T cell subset sorted from them (not recorded which). The receptors originated from a man aged 18 to 30 who had mild COVID-19 (a few samples of this study predate the infection). Cell type and time point are not known.

V is TRBV20-1 and J is TRBJ2-7; maybe TRBD2 (5 bases). This CDR3 has 13 residues. V was cut by 2 bases and J by 4 bases, with 12 bases left in between. Germline V gene lookup returns CDR1 DFQATT and CDR2 SNEGSKA (reference sequence). For the CDR3, the DNA is TGCAGTGCTAGACAGAGGGAAGGTTACGAGCAGTACGTC. As protein: CSARQREGYEQYV.

The rearrangement links TRBV6-4 to TRBJ2-6, with a tentative D call TRBD2 (6 bases). This CDR3 has 13 residues. V lost 9 bases and J 1 base, leaving 7 bases between the germline ends. CDR1 and CDR2 from the germline V gene are MRHNA and SNTAGT. CDR3 DNA: TGTGCCAGAGGGACTTCTGGGGCCAACGTCCTGACTTTC. This codes for CARGTSGANVLTF.

This clonotype has a single count. The chain couples TRBV30 to TRBJ2-7; TRBD1 matches at 7 bases. V gave up 3 bases and J gave up 3 bases; unmatched junction bases: 2. This CDR3 is 12 amino acids long. Germline V gene sequence: CDR1 GTSNPN, CDR2 SVGIG (reference sequence). CDR3 sequence reads: CAWRRQGYEQYF. Here the CDR3 DNA reads TGTGCCTGGAGGAGACAGGGCTACGAGCAGTACTTC.

This clonotype was seen only a few times. V gene TRBV4-3 combines with J gene TRBJ2-2; D is perhaps TRBD1 (7 bases). In germline, CDR1 is LGHNA, CDR2 YSLEER. The CDR3 loop spans 15 amino acids. Trimming took 0 bases from V and 6 from J, leaving 11 bases between them. CDR3 in DNA: TGCGCCAGCAGCCAAGATCAGGGGGGTTCCGGGGAGCTGTTTTTT. It is translated as CASSQDQGGSGELFF.

The chain couples TRBV3-1 to TRBJ2-3; 9 nucleotides line up with TRBD2. CDR1 and CDR2 (germline): LGHDT, YNNKEL (reference sequence). The CDR3 is made up of 17 amino acids. With V trimmed by 0 bases and J by 5 bases, 9 bases remained unmatched. The CDR3 DNA sequence: TGTGCCAGCAGCCAAGAGGTTGCTAGCGGGGTTGGAGATACGCAGTATTTT. Translating gives CASSQEVASGVGDTQYF.

CDR3 protein: CASSQQGWDSPLHF. Written as DNA, the CDR3 is TGCGCCAGCAGCCAACAAGGGTGGGATTCACCCCTCCACTTT. This rearrangement joins TRBV4-1 to TRBJ1-6, with no clear D. The CDR3 contains 14 residues. Deletions cut 2 bases from V and 8 bases from J, with 10 bases between. Germline V CDR1 and CDR2: MGHRA, YSYEKL.

This clonotype came up a few times. The chain couples TRBV5-1 to TRBJ2-7; a weak D match, TRBD2 (5 bases). There are 14 residues in the CDR3. The germline CDR1 and CDR2 sequences are SGHRS and YFSETQ. Trimming took 5 bases from V and 1 from J, leaving 13 bases between them. CDR3 DNA sequence: TGCGCCAGCAGTACTGACGGGGTTTCCTACGAGCAGTACGTC. Encoded protein: CASSTDGVSYEQYV.

The chain is built from TRBV30 and TRBJ2-1; D remains unclear. V lost 2 bases and J lost 0, with 2 bases in between. Germline V gene sequence: CDR1 GTSNPN, CDR2 SVGIG (reference sequence). The CDR3 covers 12 residues. CDR3 sequence (DNA): TGTGCCTGGAGTCCCTCCTACAATGAGCAGTTCTTC. This translates into CAWSPSYNEQFF.

In this sample, this clonotype turned up a few times. V is TRBV6-5 and J is TRBJ2-3, with D maybe TRBD2 (5 bases). The germline gives CDR1 MNHEY, CDR2 SVGAGI. CDR3 length equals 14 residues. The V gene lost 9 bases and the J gene lost 6 bases, with 19 bases spanning the gap. Here the CDR3 reads CASSLRARADTQYF. In DNA form, the CDR3 reads TGTGCCAGTAGTCTGCGGGCCCGGGCCGATACGCAGTATTTT.

The J gene is TRBJ2-7, the V gene TRBV6-2 or TRBV6-3, with 10 bases that match TRBD2. Trimming at V came to 7 bases and at J to 1 base, leaving 4 bases not matched to a gene. This CDR3 is 14 amino acids long. In germline, CDR1 is MNHEY, CDR2 SVGEGT. CDR3 protein: CASTRTSGSYEQYF. In DNA form, the CDR3 reads TGTGCCAGCACTCGGACTAGCGGTTCCTACGAGCAGTACTTC.

The chain is built from TRBV29-1 and TRBJ2-2; tentatively, D is TRBD2 (6 bases). The germline CDR1 and CDR2 sequences are SQVTM and ANQGSEA. CDR3 length: 15 residues. Trimming left V 8 bases short and J 0 bases short, with 16 bases between. This chain's CDR3 is CSIHSGTANTGELFF. CDR3 nucleotide sequence: TGCAGCATCCATTCCGGGACTGCGAACACCGGGGAGCTGTTTTTT.

This chain joins TRBV15 and TRBJ2-2; D tentatively fits TRBD1 or TRBD2 (6 bases each). This CDR3 region has 15 residues. V was cut by 1 base and J by 2 bases, with 8 bases left in between. Germline CDR1 is LNHNV and CDR2 is YYDKDF (reference sequence). CDR3 sequence reads: CATSRGGTNTGELFF. The DNA for the CDR3 is TGTGCCACCAGCAGAGGCGGGACAAACACCGGGGAGCTGTTTTTT.

This clonotype appeared many times. This chain links TRBV7-2 with TRBJ2-7, with D unclear. From germline, CDR1 is SGHTA and CDR2 FQGNSA. The CDR3 runs 14 residues. The V end lost 2 bases, the J end lost 7 bases, and 15 bases lay between the germline ends. Here the CDR3 reads CASSLTRWGKEQYF. The CDR3 region has the DNA TGTGCCAGCAGCTTAACACGGTGGGGAAAGGAGCAGTACTTC.

There are many counts of this clonotype. The chain is built from TRBV7-3 and TRBJ2-1, with 9 bases matching TRBD1. In germline, CDR1 is SGHTA, CDR2 FQGTGA. V gave up 1 base and J gave up 7 bases; unmatched junction bases: 5. The CDR3 is 15 amino acids. The CDR3 nucleotides are TGTGCCAGCAGCTTAAGCGGGGACAGGGAAAATGAGCAGTTCTTC. It codes for CASSLSGDRENEQFF. Drawing the rest from reference TRBV7-3 and TRBJ2-1, the complete variable domain is GAGVSQTPSNKVTEKGKYVELRCDPISGHTALYWYRQSLGQGPEFLIYFQGTGAADDSGLPNDRFFAVRPEGSVSTLKIQRTERGDSAVYLCASSLSGDRENEQFFGPGTRLTVL.

CDR3 sequence (DNA): TGTGCCAGCAGCCGACAGGGGGAGGTTGATGGCTACACCTTC. Protein: CASSRQGEVDGYTF. The chain recombines TRBV6-5 with TRBJ1-2, with 9 bases that match TRBD1. Germline V gene lookup returns CDR1 MNHEY and CDR2 SVGAGI. The length of the CDR3 is 14 residues. The junction had 8 bases not matched to a gene; V was cut back by 6 bases and J by 6 bases.

This clonotype came up many times. The genes are TRBV12-3 or TRBV12-4 and TRBJ1-1; unclear D gene. V was trimmed by 5 bases and J by 0 bases, leaving 13 bases between them. The CDR3 totals 15 residues. The CDR3: CASSSQEGMNTEAFF. The CDR3 DNA sequence: TGTGCCAGCAGTAGTCAGGAGGGCATGAACACTGAAGCTTTCTTT.